The sequence of this TCR beta chain was determined in a study of beta chain features in type 1 diabetes. Study context: Examination of sorted cells across all samples involved more than 100,000,000 cells.

Whole-study results and caveats: Whether TCRB rearrangement is influenced by HLA type went unresolved here. Type 1 diabetes patients had moderately but significantly shorter TCRB CDR3s in all four CD4+ subsets.

cDNA synthesis used the whole RNA isolate, giving expressed TCRB sequences. About 3.57 million reads, on average, came from each naive, central memory and regulatory T cell sample. Data came from immunoSEQ multiplex PCR; TCRdb stores just in-frame clones and leaves some out. The sample records under 300,000 clones, about 11% being singletons. The CDR3 totals 14 residues. J lost 5 bases, V lost 1 base, and 5 bases had no gene match. The germline V gene has CDR1 SGHTA and CDR2 FQGNSA. This clone was seen only a few times. Antigen specificity is unknown. The sample was naive CD4+ T cells from blood. This clonotype was sampled from a man younger than 45 with type 1 diabetes. This chain uses TRBV7-2 with TRBJ2-7, with 7 bases fitting TRBD1. For the CDR3, the DNA is TGTGCCAGCAGCTTAGACAGGGGAACCCACGAGCAGTACTTC. Translation gives CASSLDRGTHEQYF. The full variable domain, rest sourced from reference TRBV7-2 and TRBJ2-7, is GAGVSQSPSNKVTEKGKDVELRCDPISGHTALYWYRQSLGQGLEFLIYFQGNSAPDKSGLPSDRFSAERTGGSVSTLTIQRTQQEDSAVYLCASSLDRGTHEQYFGPGTRLTVT.